This section outlines one T cell receptor beta chain sequence together with its context. The antigen is not known. TCRdb's table, derived via immunoSEQ multiplex PCR, lists solely in-frame clones and lacks some. This table holds 150,000 to 200,000 clones, around 84% found once. Between the trimmed V and J ends, which lost 2 bases and 5 bases, there was a span of 9 bases. The CDR3 length is 12 residues. The V gene's germline CDR1 is GTSNPN and CDR2 SVGIG (reference sequence). This sample was included in a study of cytomegalovirus exposure and HLA in healthy donors. Findings and caveats of the study: Researchers reported that a few CMV-associated chains were confirmed in vitro as CMV antigen-specific. Cytomegalovirus status was reportedly diagnosed by the classifier with high specificity and sensitivity. In a later analysis, first-cohort TCR clusters were found to tend to co-occur in the approximately 120 validation repertoires.

Sequenced: PBMCs. The TCR sequence derives from a man younger than 35 in good health and CMV-seropositive. The rearrangement links TRBV30 to TRBJ1-2; TRBD1 is a possible D gene (6 bases). The CDR3 DNA follows: TGTGCCTGGAGTCCAGGGGAATATGGCTACACCTTC. It translates to CAWSPGEYGYTF.